The following is a T cell receptor beta chain sequence with its context. Its antigen is unidentified. The sample is drawn from a study of identical twins. Whole-study findings and limits: Donors were not followed over many years; analysis was cross-sectional. For out-of-frame beta sequences, excess twin sharing was weaker.

TCRdb reprocessed the 5' RACE reads via MiXCR and lists one record per CDR3 protein. The data contain some 460,000 distinct CDR3 sequences, 14% of them singletons. CDR1 is SGHNT and CDR2 is YYREEE in the germline V gene (reference sequence). J was trimmed by 4 bases and V by 4 bases; bases with no gene match: 8. This CDR3 is built from 15 residues. These sequences were also reported in another study, on yellow fever vaccine responses in identical twins.

The specimen was CD4+ T cells sorted from blood. The source of this sequence is a woman aged 18-29 years in good health. The chain is built from TRBV5-4 and TRBJ2-5; TRBD1 aligns across 9 bases. CDR3 sequence: CASSPTTGGGETQYF. The CDR3 bases are TGTGCCAGCAGCCCGACCACAGGGGGCGGAGAGACCCAGTACTTC.